This TCR beta chain was sequenced during a study of T-cell reconstitution after alpha-beta-depleted transplantation in children. Trimming shortened V by 6 bases and J by 4 bases, and 12 bases separated the two germline ends. Per germline, CDR1 SQVTM and CDR2 ANQGSEA. The CDR3 length is 12 residues. A TCRbeta library incorporating unique molecular identifiers was prepared. A single record per CDR3 protein comes from TCRdb applying MiXCR to the PCR reads. The sample includes fewer than 550,000 distinct CDR3 sequences, roughly 11% of them seen just once. Sequenced material: PBMCs from the stem cell graft donor, taken from the stem cell graft. The V gene is TRBV29-1, the J gene TRBJ1-2; unclear D gene. This sequence originates from a human donor who donated a stem cell graft to a child with acute myeloid leukemia. The CDR3 loop is CSVTGPGYGYTF. The CDR3 DNA reads TGCAGCGTAACTGGGCCGGGCTATGGCTACACCTTC.